This entry describes one TCR beta chain. Here immunoSEQ multiplex PCR was the method, and the copy in TCRdb shows in-frame clones only, minus some. The profile shows more than 80,000 clones, 83% of them singletons. These data come from a study of a mutant IDH1 vaccine in newly diagnosed glioma. Study in general: An approximately 62% male, about 38% female split and a mean age of about 40 years characterized treated patients. Beforehand, treatment had been radiotherapy, temozolomide, or both; the majority received both.

This sample's time point: baseline, week 1 (first vaccination visit). Treatment in this sample: pre-vaccination baseline after standard-of-care therapy. The donor cohort comprised cases of new WHO grade 3 or 4 IDH1-mutant, ATRX-lost astrocytoma. The V end lost 6 bases, the J end lost 8 bases, and 10 bases lay between the germline ends. CDR1 is MNHEY, CDR2 SMNVEV, per germline (reference sequence). The CDR3 is 12 amino acids. This sequence originates from a woman aged 45-65 years with glioma. Sequenced here: PBMCs, sampled from a glioma patient treated with radiotherapy, temozolomide or both. V is TRBV27 and J is TRBJ1-4, with a tentative D call TRBD1 (5 bases). CDR3 DNA sequence: TGTGCCAGCAGGGGACTCCGAGAAAAACTGTTTTTT. It encodes CASRGLREKLFF. Full variable domain (remainder filled in from reference TRBV27 and TRBJ1-4): EAQVTQNPRYLITVTGKKLTVTCSQNMNHEYMSWYRQDPGLGLRQIYYSMNVEVTDKGDVPEGYKVSRKEKRNFPLILESPSPNQTSLYFCASRGLREKLFFGSGTQLSVL.